This T cell receptor (beta chain) was found in a study of T cell responses to AZD1222 COVID-19 vaccine. General observations from the study: Of spike-specific TCRs, nearly half reportedly target regions left unmutated in variants.

In germline, CDR1 is KGHSH, CDR2 LQKENI. Trimming took off 2 bases at V and 0 bases at J, with 5 bases between the two ends. The CDR3 contains 14 residues. This table comes from immunoSEQ multiplex PCR, and its TCRdb copy is limited to in-frame clones, with some not included. The sample records 90,000 to 110,000 clones, approximately 90% being singletons. Note on this clone: Its antigen remains unknown.

This TCR was recovered from an adult in good health. V gene TRBV18 combines with J gene TRBJ1-5; no firm D call. The input for sequencing was peripheral blood, taken on day 0 of AZD1222 vaccination. CDR3 nucleotide sequence: TGTGCCAGCTCACCATTAGATAGCAATCAGCCCCAGCATTTT. Amino acid sequence: CASSPLDSNQPQHF.